Listed below are T cell receptor beta chains from one sample, sequenced in a study of control samples from healthy donors and cancer patients. Measured with immunoSEQ multiplex PCR; TCRdb has only the in-frame clones, and not every one. The data contain 50,000 or so clones, 75% to 90% of them singletons. What was sequenced was blood. All receptors derive from a man between 65 and 85 years old in good health. CDR3s include the opening cysteine and the closing phenylalanine or tryptophan. The D gene is left open where the match is weak. Size values are once, few and many counts, or a class for expanded clones, and some rows have none.

size	J	D	V	CDR3	DNA
.	TRBJ1-1	.	TRBV2	CASREIVTEAFF	TGTGCCAGCAGAGAAATTGTAACTGAAGCTTTCTTT
.	TRBJ2-1	TRBD1	TRBV5-1	CASSDGTGGLDEQFF	TGCGCCAGCAGCGACGGGACAGGGGGCCTAGATGAGCAGTTCTTC
.	TRBJ2-1	.	TRBV18	CASSPPTGRLYNNEQFF	TGTGCCAGCTCACCACCCACAGGGCGCCTATATAACAATGAGCAGTTCTTC
.	TRBJ1-1	.	TRBV29-1	CSVEPRQGNTEAFF	TGCAGCGTTGAGCCGCGTCAGGGGAACACTGAAGCTTTCTTT
once	TRBJ1-5	.	TRBV19	CASSISFGTLVQPQHF	TGTGCCAGTAGTATATCTTTCGGGACGTTAGTTCAGCCCCAGCATTTT
.	TRBJ2-2	TRBD2	TRBV10-3	CAISVGGTGELFF	TGTGCCATCAGTGTGGGGGGGACCGGGGAGCTGTTTTTT
.	TRBJ2-5	TRBD1	TRBV5-1	CASSLGTEETQYF	TGCGCCAGCAGCTTAGGGACAGAAGAGACCCAGTACTTC
.	TRBJ1-5	.	TRBV15	CATSSPDRNSNQPQHF	TGTGCCACCAGCTCACCGGACAGAAATAGCAATCAGCCCCAGCATTTT
.	TRBJ2-5	.	TRBV6-5	CASSYGSPGGTQYF	TGTGCCAGCAGTTACGGGTCCCCCGGGGGGACCCAGTACTTC
.	TRBJ1-3	.	TRBV30	CAWSVLWGGNTIYF	TGTGCCTGGAGTGTACTGTGGGGGGGAAACACCATATATTTT
few	TRBJ1-5	TRBD1	TRBV28	CASTFTGGAYQPQHF	TGTGCCAGCACTTTTACAGGGGGCGCGTATCAGCCCCAGCATTTT
once	TRBJ1-5	TRBD1	TRBV9	CASILGQASNQPQHF	TGTGCCAGCATCCTGGGACAGGCTAGCAATCAGCCCCAGCATTTT
.	TRBJ1-1	.	TRBV28	CASSSGTYEQAFF	TGTGCCAGCAGTTCCGGGACCTATGAACAAGCTTTCTTT
.	TRBJ1-1	TRBD1	TRBV5-1	CASSSDTGGGTEAFF	TGCGCCAGCAGCAGCGACACAGGGGGTGGCACTGAAGCTTTCTTT
.	TRBJ1-1	.	TRBV7-9	CASSPEGHSTEAFF	TGTGCCAGCAGCCCTGAGGGGCATTCCACTGAAGCTTTCTTT
once	TRBJ2-3	.	TRBV10-3	CAISDNRGTQYF	TGTGCCATCAGTGATAATAGGGGTACGCAGTATTTT